Listed below are T cell receptor beta chains from one sample, sequenced in a study of T cell repertoires in cytomegalovirus infection. TCRdb passed the reads through MiXCR, listing each CDR3 protein once. The sample holds fewer than 300,000 distinct CDR3 sequences, around 25% seen once. Source material: PBMCs. The source of these receptors is a human donor in good health (CMV status not recorded). Some clones in this sample may be carry-over from other donors' samples. The CDR3 runs from the conserved cysteine through the conserved F or W. The D gene is left open where the match is weak. Some rows have no size entry. The others give once, few or many, or a class for an expanded clone.

v_gene: TRBV11-3
abundance: NA
d_gene: TRBD2
j_gene: TRBJ2-1
CDR3aa: CASSPTSGGAGNEQFF
CDR3nt: TGTGCCAGCAGCCCAACTAGCGGGGGGGCCGGTAATGAGCAGTTCTTC

v_gene: TRBV7-3
abundance: many
d_gene: TRBD1
j_gene: TRBJ1-1
CDR3aa: CASSSTGAATEAFF
CDR3nt: TGTGCCAGCAGCTCGACAGGGGCGGCCACTGAAGCTTTCTTT

v_gene: TRBV29-1
abundance: NA
d_gene: NA
j_gene: TRBJ2-1
CDR3aa: CSVVGGDYNEQFF
CDR3nt: TGCAGCGTTGTCGGGGGCGACTACAATGAGCAGTTCTTC

v_gene: TRBV7-9
abundance: many
d_gene: TRBD1
j_gene: TRBJ2-2
CDR3aa: CASSLEDRYSNTGELFF
CDR3nt: TGTGCCAGCAGCTTAGAGGACAGGTACTCGAACACCGGGGAGCTGTTTTTT

v_gene: TRBV7-9
abundance: NA
d_gene: NA
j_gene: TRBJ2-7
CDR3aa: CASNEGGAKQYF
CDR3nt: TGTGCCAGCAACGAAGGAGGGGCAAAGCAGTACTTC

v_gene: TRBV7-2
abundance: many
d_gene: TRBD1
j_gene: TRBJ2-3
CDR3aa: CASSRTGLTDTQYF
CDR3nt: TGTGCCAGCAGCCGGACAGGTTTGACAGATACGCAGTATTTT

v_gene: TRBV7-9
abundance: NA
d_gene: NA
j_gene: TRBJ2-4
CDR3aa: CASSLEAGAKNIQYF
CDR3nt: TGTGCCAGCAGCTTAGAAGCGGGAGCCAAAAACATTCAGTACTTC

v_gene: TRBV7-2
abundance: few
d_gene: NA
j_gene: TRBJ2-6
CDR3aa: CASSLSSRPGGANVLTF
CDR3nt: TGTGCCAGCAGCTTATCGAGCCGACCGGGCGGGGCCAACGTCCTGACTTTC

v_gene: TRBV12-3/TRBV12-4
abundance: NA
d_gene: TRBD1
j_gene: TRBJ1-4
CDR3aa: CASSSGQGSEKLFF
CDR3nt: TGTGCCAGCAGTTCGGGACAGGGGTCTGAAAAACTGTTTTTT

v_gene: TRBV19
abundance: once
d_gene: TRBD1
j_gene: TRBJ1-1
CDR3aa: CASSMDRRNTEAFF
CDR3nt: TGTGCCAGTAGTATGGACAGGAGGAACACTGAAGCTTTCTTT

v_gene: TRBV7-2
abundance: NA
d_gene: NA
j_gene: TRBJ2-1
CDR3aa: CASSSSLNEQFF
CDR3nt: TGTGCCAGCAGCTCCTCCCTAAATGAGCAGTTCTTC

v_gene: TRBV12-3/TRBV12-4
abundance: few
d_gene: TRBD2
j_gene: TRBJ2-7
CDR3aa: CASSPPGLAGVYEQYF
CDR3nt: TGTGCCAGCAGTCCACCTGGACTAGCGGGGGTTTACGAGCAGTACTTC

v_gene: TRBV5-1
abundance: few
d_gene: TRBD1
j_gene: TRBJ1-6
CDR3aa: CASSTEGASNSPLHF
CDR3nt: TGCGCCAGCAGCACGGAGGGGGCTTCTAATTCACCCCTCCACTTT

v_gene: TRBV28
abundance: once
d_gene: NA
j_gene: TRBJ1-5
CDR3aa: CASSNKRGIGQPQHF
CDR3nt: TGTGCCAGCAGCAATAAACGGGGGATAGGTCAGCCCCAGCATTTT

v_gene: TRBV20-1
abundance: few
d_gene: TRBD1
j_gene: TRBJ1-2
CDR3aa: CSARGGRGTNYGYTF
CDR3nt: TGCAGTGCCCGGGGGGGCAGGGGGACTAACTATGGCTACACCTTC

v_gene: TRBV5-1
abundance: NA
d_gene: NA
j_gene: TRBJ2-1
CDR3aa: CASSPRTPRRHEQFF
CDR3nt: TGCGCCAGCAGCCCGCGGACTCCCCGGCGGCACGAGCAGTTCTTC

v_gene: TRBV11-2
abundance: few
d_gene: NA
j_gene: TRBJ2-7
CDR3aa: CASTLRAGRYEQYF
CDR3nt: TGTGCCAGCACCCTTCGGGCAGGGAGGTACGAGCAGTACTTC

v_gene: TRBV5-1
abundance: few
d_gene: NA
j_gene: TRBJ2-5
CDR3aa: CASKREVGRETQYF
CDR3nt: TGCGCCAGCAAGAGGGAGGTTGGGAGAGAGACCCAGTACTTC

v_gene: TRBV2
abundance: once
d_gene: NA
j_gene: TRBJ1-5
CDR3aa: CASSESSRNQPQHF
CDR3nt: TGTGCCAGCAGTGAGTCTTCACGTAATCAGCCCCAGCATTTT

v_gene: TRBV5-6
abundance: NA
d_gene: TRBD1
j_gene: TRBJ2-1
CDR3aa: CASRGAAPRGSDNEQFF
CDR3nt: TGTGCCAGCAGAGGGGCGGCCCCCAGGGGGTCCGACAATGAGCAGTTCTTC

v_gene: TRBV25-1
abundance: few
d_gene: NA
j_gene: TRBJ2-7
CDR3aa: CASSDAKTGYEQYF
CDR3nt: TGTGCCAGCAGTGACGCAAAGACGGGTTACGAGCAGTACTTC

v_gene: TRBV6-6
abundance: NA
d_gene: NA
j_gene: TRBJ2-1
CDR3aa: CASSARLDGNEQFF
CDR3nt: TGTGCCAGCAGTGCGCGACTAGACGGCAATGAGCAGTTCTTC

v_gene: TRBV7-2
abundance: many
d_gene: NA
j_gene: TRBJ1-3
CDR3aa: CASSLDPNSGNTIYF
CDR3nt: TGTGCCAGCAGCTTAGACCCCAACTCTGGAAACACCATATATTTT

v_gene: TRBV7-9
abundance: NA
d_gene: TRBD2
j_gene: TRBJ2-1
CDR3aa: CASSLQSRLALNEQFF
CDR3nt: TGTGCCAGCAGCTTACAGTCCCGACTAGCTCTGAATGAGCAGTTCTTC

v_gene: TRBV3-1
abundance: few
d_gene: TRBD2
j_gene: TRBJ2-1
CDR3aa: CASSQDLPAGTYNEQFF
CDR3nt: TGTGCCAGCAGCCAAGATTTGCCAGCGGGGACTTACAATGAGCAGTTCTTC

v_gene: TRBV27
abundance: few
d_gene: NA
j_gene: TRBJ2-1
CDR3aa: CASSSLAAYNEQFF
CDR3nt: TGTGCCAGCAGTTCATTAGCGGCCTACAATGAGCAGTTCTTC

v_gene: TRBV5-1
abundance: NA
d_gene: TRBD1
j_gene: TRBJ2-1
CDR3aa: CASSSQGQPYNEQFF
CDR3nt: TGCGCCAGCAGCTCACAGGGGCAACCCTACAATGAGCAGTTCTTC

v_gene: TRBV29-1
abundance: once
d_gene: TRBD1
j_gene: TRBJ2-1
CDR3aa: CSVSDRGGFNEQFF
CDR3nt: TGCAGCGTGTCGGACAGGGGGGGATTCAATGAGCAGTTCTTC

v_gene: TRBV19
abundance: NA
d_gene: NA
j_gene: TRBJ2-5
CDR3aa: CASSIGGGFQETQYF
CDR3nt: TGTGCCAGTAGTATAGGAGGGGGGTTCCAAGAGACCCAGTACTTC

v_gene: TRBV27
abundance: few
d_gene: NA
j_gene: TRBJ2-1
CDR3aa: CASSLAHEQFF
CDR3nt: TGTGCCAGCTCCCTGGCCCATGAGCAGTTCTTC

v_gene: TRBV7-7
abundance: many
d_gene: NA
j_gene: TRBJ2-3
CDR3aa: CASSPSGRGTDTQYF
CDR3nt: TGTGCTAGCAGCCCCTCCGGGCGGGGCACAGATACGCAGTATTTT